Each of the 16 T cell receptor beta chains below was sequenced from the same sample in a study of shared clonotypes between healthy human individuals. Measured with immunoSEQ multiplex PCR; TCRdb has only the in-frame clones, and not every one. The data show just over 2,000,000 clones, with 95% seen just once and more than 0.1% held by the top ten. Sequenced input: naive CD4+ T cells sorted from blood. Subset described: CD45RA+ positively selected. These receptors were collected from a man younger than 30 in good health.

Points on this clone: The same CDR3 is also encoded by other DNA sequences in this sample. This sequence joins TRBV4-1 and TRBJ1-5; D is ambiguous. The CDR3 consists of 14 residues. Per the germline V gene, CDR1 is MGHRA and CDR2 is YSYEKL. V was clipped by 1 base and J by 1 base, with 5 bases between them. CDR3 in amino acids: CASSQVNSNQPQHF. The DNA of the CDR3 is TGCGCCAGCAGCCAAGTTAACAGCAATCAGCCCCAGCATTTT.

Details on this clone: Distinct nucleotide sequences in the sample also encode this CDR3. The DNA for the CDR3 is TGTGCCAGCAGCCCCGGACAGGGGGCACGCGGCTACACCTTC. Translation: CASSPGQGARGYTF. The J gene is TRBJ1-2, the V gene TRBV6-5, with 11 bases fitting TRBD1. With V trimmed by 6 bases and J by 8 bases, 8 bases remained unmatched. Germline loops: CDR1 MNHEY, CDR2 SVGAGI. The CDR3 is made up of 14 amino acids.

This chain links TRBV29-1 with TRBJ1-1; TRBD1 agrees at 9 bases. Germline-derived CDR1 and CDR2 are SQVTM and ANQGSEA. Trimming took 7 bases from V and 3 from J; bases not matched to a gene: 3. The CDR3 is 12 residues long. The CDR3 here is CSARTGDTEAFF. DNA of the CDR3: TGCAGCGCTCGGACAGGGGACACTGAAGCTTTCTTT.

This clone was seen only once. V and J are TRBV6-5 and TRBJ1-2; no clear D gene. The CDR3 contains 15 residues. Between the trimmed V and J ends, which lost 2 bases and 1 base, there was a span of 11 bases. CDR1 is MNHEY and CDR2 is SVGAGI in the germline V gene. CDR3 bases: TGTGCCAGCAGTTACAACCGGAATATTAACTATGGCTACACCTTC. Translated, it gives CASSYNRNINYGYTF.

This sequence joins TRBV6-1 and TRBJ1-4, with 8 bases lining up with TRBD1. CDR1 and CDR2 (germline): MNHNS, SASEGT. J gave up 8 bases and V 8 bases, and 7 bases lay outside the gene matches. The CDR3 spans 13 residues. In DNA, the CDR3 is TGTGCCAGCCTGACAGGGGTTGGAGAAAAACTGTTTTTT. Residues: CASLTGVGEKLFF.

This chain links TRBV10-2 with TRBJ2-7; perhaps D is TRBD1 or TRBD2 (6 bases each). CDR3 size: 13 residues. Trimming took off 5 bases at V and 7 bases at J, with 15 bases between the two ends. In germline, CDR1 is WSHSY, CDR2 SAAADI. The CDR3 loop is CASSRGVQGEQYF. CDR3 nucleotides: TGCGCCAGCAGTAGGGGGGTTCAGGGAGAGCAGTACTTC.

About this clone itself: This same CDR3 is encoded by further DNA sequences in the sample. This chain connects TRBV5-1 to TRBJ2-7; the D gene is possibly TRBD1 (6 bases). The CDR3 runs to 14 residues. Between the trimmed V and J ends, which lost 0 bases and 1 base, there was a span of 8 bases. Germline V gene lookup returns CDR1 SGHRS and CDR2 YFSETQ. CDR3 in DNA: TGCGCCAGCAGCTTGGAGGACAGTTCCTACGAGCAGTACTTC. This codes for CASSLEDSSYEQYF.

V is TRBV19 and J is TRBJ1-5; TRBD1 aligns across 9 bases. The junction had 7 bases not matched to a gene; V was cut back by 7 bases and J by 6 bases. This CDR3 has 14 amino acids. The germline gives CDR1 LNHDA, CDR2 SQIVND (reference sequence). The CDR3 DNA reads TGTGCCAGTAAAAGGGGACAGGGTATTCAGCCCCAGCATTTT. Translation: CASKRGQGIQPQHF. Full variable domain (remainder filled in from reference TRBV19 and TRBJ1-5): DGGITQSPKYLFRKEGQNVTLSCEQNLNHDAMYWYRQDPGQGLRLIYYSQIVNDFQKGDIAEGYSVSREKKESFPLTVTSAQKNPTAFYLCASKRGQGIQPQHFGDGTRLSIL.

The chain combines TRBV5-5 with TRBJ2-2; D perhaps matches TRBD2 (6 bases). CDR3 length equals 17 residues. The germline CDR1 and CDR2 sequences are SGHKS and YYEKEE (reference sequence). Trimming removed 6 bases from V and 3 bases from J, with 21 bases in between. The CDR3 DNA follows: TGTGCCAGCACCCGGAGGGATAGCGCATCGGACACCGGGGAGCTGTTTTTT. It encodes CASTRRDSASDTGELFF.

CDR3 residues: CASSESGGGGKLFF. The CDR3 coding sequence is TGTGCCAGCAGTGAATCAGGGGGCGGCGGAAAACTGTTTTTT. The chain joins TRBV25-1 to TRBJ1-4; 8 nucleotides agree with TRBD1. Germline values: CDR1 MGHDK, CDR2 SYGVNS. V shed 1 base, J shed 10 bases, and the junction held 5 bases outside the gene matches. The CDR3 extends over 14 amino acids.

Here the CDR3 reads CASSMDRGYEQYF. CDR3 DNA sequence: TGCGCCAGCAGTATGGACAGGGGATACGAGCAGTACTTC. This rearrangement joins TRBV10-2 to TRBJ2-7, with 9 bases lining up with TRBD1. The CDR3 runs to 13 residues. V lost 5 bases, J lost 4 bases, and 3 bases stayed unmatched. The germline V gene has CDR1 WSHSY and CDR2 SAAADI.

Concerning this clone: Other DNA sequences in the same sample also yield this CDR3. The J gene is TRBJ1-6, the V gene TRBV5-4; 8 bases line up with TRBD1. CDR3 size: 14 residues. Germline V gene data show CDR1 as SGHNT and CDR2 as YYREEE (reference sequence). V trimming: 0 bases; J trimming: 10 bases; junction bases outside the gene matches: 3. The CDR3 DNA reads TGTGCCAGCAGCTTGGACAGGGGGAACTCACCCCTCCACTTT. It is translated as CASSLDRGNSPLHF.

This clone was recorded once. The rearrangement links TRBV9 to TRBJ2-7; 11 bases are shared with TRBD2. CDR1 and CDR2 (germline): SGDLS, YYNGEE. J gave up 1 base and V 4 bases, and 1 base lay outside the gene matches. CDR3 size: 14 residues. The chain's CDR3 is CASSIAGGSYEQYF. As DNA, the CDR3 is TGTGCCAGCAGCATAGCGGGAGGGTCCTACGAGCAGTACTTC.

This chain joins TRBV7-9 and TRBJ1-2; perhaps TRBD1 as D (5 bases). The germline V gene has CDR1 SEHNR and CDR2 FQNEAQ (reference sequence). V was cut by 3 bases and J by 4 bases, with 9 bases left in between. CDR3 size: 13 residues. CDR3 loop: CASSFVQVYGYTF. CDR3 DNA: TGTGCCAGCAGCTTTGTACAGGTCTATGGCTACACCTTC. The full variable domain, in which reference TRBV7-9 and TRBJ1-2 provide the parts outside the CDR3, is DTGVSQNPRHKITKRGQNVTFRCDPISEHNRLYWYRQTLGQGPEFLTYFQNEAQLEKSRLLSDRFSAERPKGSFSTLEIQRTEQGDSAMYLCASSFVQVYGYTFGSGTRLTVV.

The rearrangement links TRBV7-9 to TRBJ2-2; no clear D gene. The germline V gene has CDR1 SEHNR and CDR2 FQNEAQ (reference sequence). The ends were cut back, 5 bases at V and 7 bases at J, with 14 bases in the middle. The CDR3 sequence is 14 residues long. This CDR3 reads CASSGDRGGGELFF. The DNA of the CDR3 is TGTGCCAGCAGCGGAGATCGAGGTGGCGGGGAGCTGTTTTTT.

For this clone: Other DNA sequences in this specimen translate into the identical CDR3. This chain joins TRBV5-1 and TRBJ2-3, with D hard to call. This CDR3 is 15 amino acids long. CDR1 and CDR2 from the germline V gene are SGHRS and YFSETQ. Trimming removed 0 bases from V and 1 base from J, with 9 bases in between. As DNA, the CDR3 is TGCGCCAGCAGCTTGGAGGGCGGCCGCACAGATACGCAGTATTTT. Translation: CASSLEGGRTDTQYF.